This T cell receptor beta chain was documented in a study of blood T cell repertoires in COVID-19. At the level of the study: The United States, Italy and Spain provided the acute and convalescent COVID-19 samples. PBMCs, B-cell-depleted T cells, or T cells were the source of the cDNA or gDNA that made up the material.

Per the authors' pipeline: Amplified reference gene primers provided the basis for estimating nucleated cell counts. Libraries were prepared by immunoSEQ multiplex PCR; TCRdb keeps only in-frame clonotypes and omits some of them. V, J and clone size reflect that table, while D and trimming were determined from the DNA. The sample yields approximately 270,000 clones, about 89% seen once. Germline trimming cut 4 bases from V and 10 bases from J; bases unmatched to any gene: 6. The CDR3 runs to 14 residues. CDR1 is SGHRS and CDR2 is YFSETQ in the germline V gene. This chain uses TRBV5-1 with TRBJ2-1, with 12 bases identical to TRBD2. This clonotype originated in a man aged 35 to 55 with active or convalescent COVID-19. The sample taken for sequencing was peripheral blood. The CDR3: CASSILAGGGEQFF. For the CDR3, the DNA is TGCGCCAGCAGCATACTAGCGGGAGGCGGCGAGCAGTTCTTC.